These 30 T cell receptor beta chains originate from one sample sequenced in a study of blood T cell repertoires in COVID-19. The assay was immunoSEQ multiplex PCR, and TCRdb's table has in-frame clones only and misses some. The data contain about 180,000 clones, 86% of them singletons. Sequencing was carried out using peripheral blood. All receptors come from a woman aged 25 to 45 with active or convalescent COVID-19.

The chain is built from TRBV9 and TRBJ1-1, with D possibly matching TRBD1 (5 bases). The V and J ends lost 0 bases and 7 bases respectively, with 13 bases between them. Germline V gene data show CDR1 as SGDLS and CDR2 as YYNGEE. The CDR3 consists of 14 residues. The CDR3 reads CASSVAPLGGEAFF. The CDR3 nucleotides are TGTGCCAGCAGCGTAGCCCCATTGGGGGGTGAAGCTTTCTTT.

The chain combines TRBV6-5 with TRBJ1-3; maybe TRBD1 (6 bases). This CDR3 is 15 amino acids long. V lost 6 bases and J 0 bases, leaving 12 bases between the germline ends. Looked up from germline, CDR1 is MNHEY and CDR2 is SVGAGI. The CDR3 DNA follows: TGTGCCAGCAGAATACAGGGAGCCTCTGGAAACACCATATATTTT. Translated: CASRIQGASGNTIYF.

CDR3 residues: CSVGTSSYNEQFF. The CDR3 nucleotides are TGCAGCGTTGGGACTAGTTCCTACAATGAGCAGTTCTTC. V gene TRBV29-1 combines with J gene TRBJ2-1, with 7 bases matching TRBD2. CDR1 SQVTM and CDR2 ANQGSEA come from the germline V gene. CDR3 size: 13 residues. The V gene end was trimmed by 4 bases and the J gene end by 1 base; junction bases not matched to a gene: 1.

This chain connects TRBV27 to TRBJ2-7, with TRBD2 identical over 11 bases. Germline V CDR1 and CDR2: MNHEY, SMNVEV (reference sequence). The CDR3 spans 15 residues. The ends lost 7 bases at V and 6 bases at J; junction bases unmatched: 11. The CDR3 here is CASTLLGLAGSEQYF. The CDR3, as DNA: TGTGCCAGCACCCTCCTCGGACTAGCGGGCTCCGAGCAGTACTTC.

V usage is TRBV20-1 and J usage is TRBJ1-2; 10 nucleotides agree with TRBD1. This CDR3 has 12 residues. Trimming removed 6 bases from V and 8 bases from J; junction bases left unmatched: 6. Germline values: CDR1 DFQATT, CDR2 SNEGSKA (reference sequence). The CDR3 loop reads CSASGTGVGYTF. The CDR3 DNA reads TGCAGTGCCAGTGGGACAGGGGTAGGCTACACCTTC.

The V gene is TRBV7-9, the J gene TRBJ1-1; D is undetermined. CDR3 size: 11 residues. Germline V lookup: CDR1 SEHNR, CDR2 FQNEAQ (reference sequence). V was shortened by 2 bases and J by 6 bases, with 4 bases between the two germline ends. The CDR3 DNA reads TGTGCCAGCAGCTTAAGAGCTGAAGCTTTCTTT. Translating it yields CASSLRAEAFF.

The chain uses TRBV7-2 and TRBJ1-1; D unclear. CDR1 is SGHTA and CDR2 is FQGNSA in the germline V gene. The CDR3 sequence is 14 residues long. Trimming removed 2 bases at V and 7 bases at J, with 14 bases between. The CDR3 region is CASSLFPGSLEAFF. The DNA of the CDR3 is TGTGCCAGCAGCTTATTCCCCGGGAGCCTTGAAGCTTTCTTT.

The gene calls are TRBV28 and TRBJ1-2; 8 bases align to TRBD1. The J segment lost 4 bases and the V segment lost 5 bases, leaving 12 bases of the junction unmatched. The CDR3 runs 16 residues. The germline gives CDR1 MDHEN, CDR2 SYDVKM. The CDR3 DNA reads as TGTGCCAGCAGTGGCTCCACAGGGGGAGGGGGCTATGGCTACACCTTC. Translated, it gives CASSGSTGGGGYGYTF.

The J gene is TRBJ1-1, the V gene TRBV19, with TRBD1 matching over 7 bases. The CDR3 totals 15 residues. CDR1 is LNHDA, CDR2 SQIVND, per germline (reference sequence). Trimming cost V 6 bases and J 8 bases; bases outside gene matches: 15. The CDR3 sequence: CASSPPRMTGQEAFF. The CDR3 DNA reads TGTGCCAGTAGCCCACCCAGGATGACAGGGCAAGAAGCTTTCTTT.

This clone showed up just once. The rearrangement joins TRBV3-1 (or the pseudogene TRBV3-2) to TRBJ2-7, with TRBD1 matching over 7 bases. V dropped 4 bases and J dropped 3; count of bases not matched to a gene: 3. Germline CDR1 reads LGHDT; CDR2 reads YNNKEL (reference sequence). There are 13 residues in the CDR3. Here the CDR3 reads CASSLPGGYEQYF. The CDR3 bases are TGTGCCAGCAGCCTCCCAGGGGGCTACGAGCAGTACTTC.

This chain joins TRBV6-1 and TRBJ2-7; D ambiguous. This CDR3 is built from 12 residues. The V gene's germline CDR1 is MNHNS and CDR2 SASEGT. Trimming stripped 3 bases from V and 7 bases from J, with 10 bases between. The CDR3 sequence is CASSDPPGEQYF. CDR3 in DNA: TGTGCCAGCAGTGATCCCCCGGGTGAGCAGTACTTC.

In its sample, this clone was seen once. Within the sample, other DNA sequences also encode this same CDR3. The DNA of the CDR3 is TGTGCCAGTAGTATAGGGGGCAGCAATCAGCCCCAGCATTTT. This gives the protein CASSIGGSNQPQHF. The chain couples TRBV19 to TRBJ1-5, with a possible D match to TRBD1 (5 bases). Germline V CDR1 and CDR2: LNHDA, SQIVND (reference sequence). The CDR3 is 14 amino acids. Trimming removed 1 base at V and 1 base at J, with 5 bases between.

The rearrangement uses TRBV28 and TRBJ1-3, with 9 bases identical to TRBD1. Trimming cost V 5 bases and J 6 bases; bases outside gene matches: 8. The CDR3 has 15 residues. Germline assignment: CDR1 MDHEN and CDR2 SYDVKM. CDR3 residues: CASSLPGQGVNTIYF. In nucleotides, the CDR3 is TGTGCCAGCAGTCTTCCGGGACAGGGTGTAAACACCATATATTTT.

This clone was counted once. The chain recombines TRBV9 with TRBJ1-6; D possibly corresponds to TRBD1 (6 bases). Germline V lookup: CDR1 SGDLS, CDR2 YYNGEE. Trimming cost V 3 bases and J 7 bases, with 11 bases left between them. CDR3 size: 14 residues. CDR3: CASSEGGGNSPLHF. CDR3 coding DNA: TGTGCCAGCAGCGAAGGGGGGGGGAATTCACCCCTCCACTTT.

V gene TRBV5-4 combines with J gene TRBJ1-2, with D perhaps TRBD1 (5 bases). The CDR3 consists of 18 residues. Germline V lookup: CDR1 SGHNT, CDR2 YYREEE (reference sequence). V lost 4 bases and J lost 0, with 22 bases in between. The CDR3 nucleotides are TGTGCCAGCAGCCCCCGGGTGGGGGGACCCCAATCTAACTATGGCTACACCTTC. Translating gives CASSPRVGGPQSNYGYTF.

The rearrangement links TRBV7-6 to TRBJ1-5; TRBD1 matches 8 bases. Trimming removed 1 base from V and 2 bases from J; junction bases left unmatched: 10. There are 18 residues in the CDR3. Germline CDR1 and CDR2: SGHVS and FNYEAQ. The CDR3 nucleotides read TGTGCCAGCAGCTTAGGGGCAGGGGGCCTGTATGGCAATCAGCCCCAGCATTTT. Translated, it gives CASSLGAGGLYGNQPQHF.

This clone was observed a few times. The genes are TRBV6-6 and TRBJ1-1; no definite D call. Per the germline V gene, CDR1 is MNHNY and CDR2 is SVGAGI (reference sequence). CDR3 size: 14 residues. The V end lost 2 bases, the J end lost 1 base, and 8 bases lay between the germline ends. The DNA for the CDR3 is TGTGCCAGCAGTTACGGGCACCAGAACACTGAAGCTTTCTTT. It codes for CASSYGHQNTEAFF.

This clone was seen a few times. The chain employs TRBV27 and TRBJ2-7; 8 nucleotides align to TRBD1. The CDR3 sequence is 14 residues long. CDR1 is MNHEY and CDR2 is SMNVEV in the germline V gene (reference sequence). After removal of 5 bases from V and 0 bases from J, the junction contained 3 bases not matched to a gene. The CDR3 DNA follows: TGTGCCAGCAGTACGACAGGGGTCTCCTACGAGCAGTACTTC. Translation gives CASSTTGVSYEQYF.

In the case of this clone: Other nucleotide sequences in the sample specify the same CDR3. This chain connects TRBV2 to TRBJ2-7, with TRBD1 as a possible D gene (6 bases). The CDR3 sequence is 14 residues long. CDR1 is SNHLY and CDR2 is FYNNEI in the germline V gene. V was pared by 6 bases and J by 3 bases, with 15 bases between. The CDR3, as DNA: TGTGCCAGCAGCGAACCCAGGGGAGTCTACGAGCAGTACTTC. Protein: CASSEPRGVYEQYF.

The chain uses TRBV2 and TRBJ2-2; possibly TRBD2 for D (6 bases). The CDR3 loop spans 16 amino acids. Trimming pared 7 bases from V and 0 bases from J, leaving 15 bases between. CDR1 is SNHLY, CDR2 FYNNEI, per germline. DNA of the CDR3: TGTGCCAGCACTGGGGGACTCAGCGCGAACACCGGGGAGCTGTTTTTT. It is translated as CASTGGLSANTGELFF. The complete variable domain, with remaining parts taken from reference TRBV2 and TRBJ2-2, reads EPEVTQTPSHQVTQMGQEVILRCVPISNHLYFYWYRQILGQKVEFLVSFYNNEISEKSEIFDDQFSVERPDGSNFTLKIRSTKLEDSAMYFCASTGGLSANTGELFFGEGSRLTVL.

This chain joins TRBV18 and TRBJ1-4, with D maybe TRBD1 (5 bases). Trimming took off 5 bases at V and 3 bases at J, with 16 bases between the two ends. From germline, CDR1 is KGHSH and CDR2 LQKENI. The CDR3 is 16 amino acids. The CDR3 here is CASSMELRQSNEKLFF. CDR3 in DNA: TGTGCCAGCTCAATGGAGTTACGACAGTCTAATGAAAAACTGTTTTTT.

The chain employs TRBV5-4 and TRBJ2-6; 9 bases map to TRBD2. Losses at the gene ends were 4 bases for V and 0 bases for J; bases not matched to a gene: 8. Germline V gives CDR1 SGHNT, CDR2 YYREEE (reference sequence). The CDR3 length is 18 residues. CDR3 residues: CASSPPLAGSSGANVLTF. The CDR3 DNA sequence: TGTGCCAGCAGCCCCCCTCTAGCGGGAAGCTCTGGGGCCAACGTCCTGACTTTC.

This sequence joins TRBV10-3 and TRBJ1-2; D is uncertain. Trimming took 3 bases from V and 1 from J, leaving 6 bases between them. The CDR3 extends over 13 amino acids. Germline V gives CDR1 ENHRY, CDR2 SYGVKD. The CDR3 here is CAISDGDNYGYTF. Written as DNA, the CDR3 is TGTGCCATCAGTGACGGAGATAACTATGGCTACACCTTC.

The rearrangement uses TRBV11-2 and TRBJ2-7, with 8 positions matching TRBD1. The CDR3 extends over 15 amino acids. Germline CDR1 and CDR2: SGHAT and FQNNGV. Trimming took 2 bases from V and 4 from J; bases not matched to a gene: 7. CDR3 in amino acids: CASSLPGGVYYEQYF. The CDR3 bases are TGTGCCAGCAGCTTACCAGGGGGCGTTTATTACGAGCAGTACTTC.

V gene TRBV25-1 combines with J gene TRBJ1-2; D is uncertain. Trimming removed 1 base from V and 6 bases from J, with 9 bases in between. The CDR3 has 13 residues. Germline lookup yields CDR1 MGHDK and CDR2 SYGVNS. CDR3 DNA: TGTGCCAGCAGTGAATGGGAGGCAGATGGCTACACCTTC. Translating gives CASSEWEADGYTF.

J is TRBJ1-1 and V is TRBV11-2; 8 nucleotides agree with TRBD1. V lost 5 bases, J lost 11 bases, and 10 bases stayed unmatched. In germline, CDR1 is SGHAT, CDR2 FQNNGV. This CDR3 is 13 amino acids long. CDR3 DNA sequence: TGTGCCAGCAGCCGCAACCAGGGGGCTGGGGCTTTCTTT. Residues: CASSRNQGAGAFF.

This chain joins TRBV19 and TRBJ2-2; 8 nucleotides agree with TRBD1. CDR3 length: 19 amino acids. Germline V gene sequence: CDR1 LNHDA, CDR2 SQIVND (reference sequence). With V trimmed by 2 bases and J by 5 bases, 16 bases remained unmatched. This CDR3 is CASSITDPWQGASTGELFF. In nucleotides, the CDR3 is TGTGCCAGTAGTATAACCGACCCTTGGCAGGGGGCGTCGACCGGGGAGCTGTTTTTT.

This rearrangement joins TRBV2 to TRBJ1-3, with 7 positions matching TRBD1. Germline CDR1 reads SNHLY; CDR2 reads FYNNEI. V lost 7 bases, J lost 1 base, and 7 bases stayed unmatched. This CDR3 comprises 15 residues. In DNA form, the CDR3 reads TGTGCCAGCAAAAAACAGGGGATGTCTGGAAACACCATATATTTT. Amino acid sequence: CASKKQGMSGNTIYF.

V gene TRBV5-4 combines with J gene TRBJ2-7; TRBD1 matches at 7 bases. The germline V gene has CDR1 SGHNT and CDR2 YYREEE (reference sequence). The CDR3 contains 15 residues. With V trimmed by 4 bases and J by 5 bases, 12 bases remained unmatched. As DNA, the CDR3 is TGTGCCAGCAGCCGGAACCGACAGGGAGAGAACGAGCAGTACTTC. It encodes CASSRNRQGENEQYF.

This chain links TRBV5-1 with TRBJ2-6; possibly TRBD1 for D (5 bases). The V and J ends lost 7 bases and 2 bases respectively, with 13 bases between them. The CDR3 runs 15 residues. CDR1 and CDR2 from the germline V gene are SGHRS and YFSETQ. The CDR3 nucleotides read TGCGCCAGCGCCTCCGCAGGGACTGGGGCCAACGTCCTGACTTTC. This translates into CASASAGTGANVLTF.